The text below deals with one T cell receptor (beta chain). The data derive from a study of T cell responses to AZD1222 COVID-19 vaccine. CDR1 is SGHDT and CDR2 is YYEEEE in the germline V gene. J gave up 1 base and V 4 bases, and 6 bases lay outside the gene matches. The CDR3 runs 15 residues. TCRdb's table, derived via immunoSEQ multiplex PCR, lists solely in-frame clones and lacks some. The sample lists tens of thousands of clones; roughly 90% were seen once. The sequence derives from an adult who received the AZD1222 COVID-19 vaccine. The chain uses TRBV5-6 and TRBJ2-7, with 9 bases that match TRBD1. Sequenced here: peripheral blood, sampled 28 days after the second AZD1222 dose. CDR3 in amino acids: CASSGTGTGSYEQYF. The CDR3 nucleotides are TGTGCCAGCAGCGGTACCGGGACAGGGTCCTACGAGCAGTACTTC.